This T cell receptor (beta chain) stems from a study of T cell responses to AZD1222 COVID-19 vaccine. Background on the study: Investigators merged groups given second doses at roughly 4 or roughly 12 weeks.

Measured with immunoSEQ multiplex PCR; TCRdb has only the in-frame clones, and not every one. The repertoire holds about 150,000 clones, with 75% to 95% as singletons. For this clone: Its antigen is unknown.

Study-level results: Increased Spike-specific TCR breadth and depth were observed after two AZD1222 doses. Nearly half of unique spike-specific TCRs reportedly avoided B.1.351 and B.1.1.7 mutated regions.

The junction had 8 bases not matched to a gene; V was cut back by 7 bases and J by 0 bases. The V gene's germline CDR1 is MNHEY and CDR2 SMNVEV (reference sequence). The CDR3 extends over 15 amino acids. The chain uses TRBV27 and TRBJ1-1; 7 positions match TRBD1. The specimen comprised peripheral blood, sampled on day 0 of AZD1222 vaccination. The TCR comes from an adult in good health. The chain's CDR3 is CASKTGQAMNTEAFF. The CDR3 nucleotides are TGTGCCAGCAAGACAGGACAGGCCATGAACACTGAAGCTTTCTTT.